This T cell receptor (beta chain) was captured in a study of T cells in Graves' hyperthyroidism and ophthalmopathy. Findings of the study overall: The authors' 13 V-J model separated ophthalmopathy from stable hyperthyroidism.

Under 3 months was the duration of disease in ophthalmopathy patients, who also had a Clinical Activity Score of at least 3 and a NOSPECS grade of at least 4. The CDR3 has 16 amino acids. Germline CDR1 and CDR2: SGHRS and YFSETQ. Trimming took off 0 bases at V and 7 bases at J, with 17 bases between the two ends. Authors of the study amplified TCR beta CDR3 regions from RNA transcripts. The TCR CDR3 first-round RT-PCR relied on the HTBI primer set. One entry per CDR3 protein results from TCRdb running MiXCR on the multiplex PCR reads. The sample shows fewer than 700,000 distinct CDR3 sequences, about a sixth of them seen only once. At least ten counts were recorded for this clonotype. Its antigen is currently unknown.

The rearrangement links TRBV5-1 to TRBJ2-1; D possibly corresponds to TRBD1 (6 bases). The receptor comes from a woman aged 18-29 years with Graves' ophthalmopathy. Sequencing was done on a sample of blood. CDR3 residues: CASSLAGQGLGNEQFF. The DNA for the CDR3 is TGCGCCAGCAGCTTGGCCGGGCAGGGGTTAGGAAATGAGCAGTTCTTC.